The rows below give T cell receptor beta chains drawn from one sample of a study of technical replicates of blood from a handful of donors. Assay: immunoSEQ multiplex PCR; the TCRdb copy retains only in-frame clones and omits some. Among about 84,000 clones listed, roughly 98% were seen once. Specimen: T cells isolated from PBMCs. The receptors shown here come from a human donor in good health. Both conserved end residues are part of each CDR3. Fields, in order: J gene, D gene, clone size, V gene, CDR3 DNA, CDR3 protein. The D gene is left open where the match is weak. Rows give clone size only sometimes, using once, few, many, or a class for an expanded clone.

j_gene: TRBJ2-3; d_gene: TRBD2; abundance: NA; v_gene: TRBV18; CDR3nt: TGTGCCAGCTCACCCGGGCTAGCGGGGGGTACAGATACGCAGTATTTT; CDR3aa: CASSPGLAGGTDTQYF
j_gene: TRBJ2-5; d_gene: NA; abundance: once; v_gene: TRBV19; CDR3nt: TGTGCCAGTAGTGTCGACAGGCAAGAGACCCAGTACTTC; CDR3aa: CASSVDRQETQYF
j_gene: TRBJ2-2; d_gene: NA; abundance: NA; v_gene: TRBV4-1; CDR3nt: TGCGCCAGCAGCCAGGGGGCGCTGAACACCGGGGAGCTGTTTTTT; CDR3aa: CASSQGALNTGELFF
j_gene: TRBJ1-4; d_gene: NA; abundance: NA; v_gene: TRBV13; CDR3nt: TGTGCCAGCAGCCCCCGCCGGCAGGGGCAGGAGGAAAAACTGTTTTTT; CDR3aa: CASSPRRQGQEEKLFF
j_gene: TRBJ1-6; d_gene: TRBD1; abundance: once; v_gene: TRBV29-1; CDR3nt: TGCAGCGCCCGACAGGGCGGGGATTCACCCCTCCACTTT; CDR3aa: CSARQGGDSPLHF
j_gene: TRBJ1-2; d_gene: NA; abundance: NA; v_gene: TRBV11-2; CDR3nt: TGTGCCAGCAGCTTAGGGCCCAGGGGCTATGGCTACACCTTC; CDR3aa: CASSLGPRGYGYTF
j_gene: TRBJ2-7; d_gene: NA; abundance: NA; v_gene: TRBV18; CDR3nt: TGTGCCAGCTCAAAACTAGACTCGGTTGGCGGCGAGCAGTACTTC; CDR3aa: CASSKLDSVGGEQYF
j_gene: TRBJ2-3; d_gene: TRBD2; abundance: NA; v_gene: TRBV6-4; CDR3nt: TGTGCCAGCAGTGGCGGAGGGGCGGGAGCGGATACGCAGTATTTT; CDR3aa: CASSGGGAGADTQYF
j_gene: TRBJ2-7; d_gene: TRBD2; abundance: NA; v_gene: TRBV10-3; CDR3nt: TGTGCCATCAGTGAGACTAGCGGGTCGGTCGAGCAGTACTTC; CDR3aa: CAISETSGSVEQYF
j_gene: TRBJ2-5; d_gene: TRBD1; abundance: NA; v_gene: TRBV7-3; CDR3nt: TGTGCCAGCAGCGCTGGACAGGGAAGAGAGGCCCAGTACTTC; CDR3aa: CASSAGQGREAQYF
j_gene: TRBJ2-1; d_gene: TRBD1; abundance: NA; v_gene: TRBV11-3; CDR3nt: TGTGCCAGCAGCCCGAGGACAGGGGGGAATGAGCAGTTCTTC; CDR3aa: CASSPRTGGNEQFF
j_gene: TRBJ2-2; d_gene: TRBD1; abundance: NA; v_gene: TRBV7-3; CDR3nt: TGTGCCAGCAGCCCGGGACAGCCCACCGGGGAGCTGTTTTTT; CDR3aa: CASSPGQPTGELFF
j_gene: TRBJ1-1; d_gene: TRBD1; abundance: NA; v_gene: TRBV6-4; CDR3nt: TGTGCCAGCAGAGCTCAGGGGGATACTGAAGCTTTCTTT; CDR3aa: CASRAQGDTEAFF
j_gene: TRBJ1-6; d_gene: NA; abundance: NA; v_gene: TRBV2; CDR3nt: TGTGCCAGCAGTGTACGGAGAGTCTTTAATTCACCCCTCCACTTT; CDR3aa: CASSVRRVFNSPLHF
j_gene: TRBJ1-2; d_gene: NA; abundance: NA; v_gene: TRBV19; CDR3nt: TGTGCCAGTAGCTCGCCAGGGCTCTCGAATAACTATGGCTACACCTTC; CDR3aa: CASSSPGLSNNYGYTF
j_gene: TRBJ2-2; d_gene: NA; abundance: NA; v_gene: TRBV6-5; CDR3nt: TGTGCCAGCATTGGCTCCGGGGAGCTGTTTTTT; CDR3aa: CASIGSGELFF
j_gene: TRBJ2-7; d_gene: TRBD2; abundance: NA; v_gene: TRBV20-1; CDR3nt: TGCAGTGCTCAGACTAGCGGGAGGGACTTC; CDR3aa: CSAQTSGRDF
j_gene: TRBJ1-4; d_gene: NA; abundance: NA; v_gene: TRBV7-9; CDR3nt: TGTGCCAGCAGCTTGGTTGACAGTAATGAAAAACTGTTTTTT; CDR3aa: CASSLVDSNEKLFF
j_gene: TRBJ2-2; d_gene: TRBD2; abundance: NA; v_gene: TRBV28; CDR3nt: TGTGCCAGTCCATCTAGGACTAGCGGGATCACCGGGGAGCTGTTTTTT; CDR3aa: CASPSRTSGITGELFF
j_gene: TRBJ1-6; d_gene: TRBD1; abundance: once; v_gene: TRBV13; CDR3nt: TGTGCCAGCAGCTTAGAGTCGGACAGGGATGGGAGCTCCTATAATTCACCCCTCCACTTT; CDR3aa: CASSLESDRDGSSYNSPLHF
j_gene: TRBJ2-5; d_gene: NA; abundance: NA; v_gene: TRBV6-1; CDR3nt: TGTGCCAGCAGTGAAAAGATTGGGGGGTTGGAACAAGAGACCCAGTACTTC; CDR3aa: CASSEKIGGLEQETQYF
j_gene: TRBJ2-7; d_gene: NA; abundance: NA; v_gene: TRBV9; CDR3nt: TGTGCCAGCAGCGCGGGGATAGGAGGGTTCAACGAGCAGTACTTC; CDR3aa: CASSAGIGGFNEQYF
j_gene: TRBJ2-7; d_gene: NA; abundance: NA; v_gene: TRBV28; CDR3nt: TGTGCCAGCTCCGGGAGTACCTACGAGCAGTACTTC; CDR3aa: CASSGSTYEQYF
j_gene: TRBJ1-6; d_gene: TRBD1; abundance: once; v_gene: TRBV5-4; CDR3nt: TGTGCCAGCAGCCTCGACAGGGAGAAACCCCTCCACTTT; CDR3aa: CASSLDREKPLHF
j_gene: TRBJ2-7; d_gene: NA; abundance: NA; v_gene: TRBV6-6; CDR3nt: TGTGCCAGCAGCTCCACAGGGTCCTACGAGCAGTACTTC; CDR3aa: CASSSTGSYEQYF
j_gene: TRBJ2-3; d_gene: NA; abundance: NA; v_gene: TRBV29-1; CDR3nt: TGCAGCGTTGATGGCCTTACCGGAGTGGGCACAGATACGCAGTATTTT; CDR3aa: CSVDGLTGVGTDTQYF
j_gene: TRBJ2-1; d_gene: NA; abundance: NA; v_gene: TRBV19; CDR3nt: TGTGCCACCAAAGAGGATGAGCAGTTCTTC; CDR3aa: CATKEDEQFF
j_gene: TRBJ2-3; d_gene: TRBD2; abundance: NA; v_gene: TRBV9; CDR3nt: TGTGCCAGCAGCGTAGAAAGCGGGGGGGCCGTAGATACGCAGTATTTT; CDR3aa: CASSVESGGAVDTQYF
j_gene: TRBJ2-1; d_gene: TRBD2; abundance: NA; v_gene: TRBV7-7; CDR3nt: TGTGCTAGCAGCGTTAGCGGGGGCCGGTACAATGAGCAGTTCTTC; CDR3aa: CASSVSGGRYNEQFF
j_gene: TRBJ1-5; d_gene: NA; abundance: NA; v_gene: TRBV28; CDR3nt: TGTGCCAGCACCCCCCTCTCGGGGAGAGGCAATCAGCCCCAGCATTTT; CDR3aa: CASTPLSGRGNQPQHF
j_gene: TRBJ2-2; d_gene: TRBD1; abundance: NA; v_gene: TRBV15; CDR3nt: TGTGCCACCAGCGCCGGGACAGGGGTGTACACCGGGGAGCTGTTTTTT; CDR3aa: CATSAGTGVYTGELFF
j_gene: TRBJ2-7; d_gene: TRBD1; abundance: NA; v_gene: TRBV18; CDR3nt: TGTGCCAGCTCACCACCGGGACAGGGGGAGAGCTCCTACGAGCAGTACTTC; CDR3aa: CASSPPGQGESSYEQYF
j_gene: TRBJ2-4; d_gene: TRBD2; abundance: once; v_gene: TRBV5-1; CDR3nt: TGCGCCAGCAGCTTACTAGCGGGGGCCACAGCCAAAAACATTCAGTACTTC; CDR3aa: CASSLLAGATAKNIQYF
j_gene: TRBJ1-1; d_gene: NA; abundance: NA; v_gene: TRBV7-2; CDR3nt: TGTGCCAGCAGCGGAGGGCCCGCACGGGTAGCTTTCTTT; CDR3aa: CASSGGPARVAFF
j_gene: TRBJ2-2; d_gene: TRBD1; abundance: NA; v_gene: TRBV28; CDR3nt: TGTGCCAGCAGAAAGGGGGCGGCGAACACCGGGGAGCTGTTTTTT; CDR3aa: CASRKGAANTGELFF
j_gene: TRBJ2-7; d_gene: NA; abundance: NA; v_gene: TRBV9; CDR3nt: TGTGCCAGCAGCGTAGGTCCAGGGATAACATTTCAGGAGCAGTACTTC; CDR3aa: CASSVGPGITFQEQYF
j_gene: TRBJ2-2; d_gene: TRBD2; abundance: NA; v_gene: TRBV6-5; CDR3nt: TGTGCCAGCAGCACTGGGGGGGTGAACACCGGGGAGCTGTTTTTT; CDR3aa: CASSTGGVNTGELFF
j_gene: TRBJ2-7; d_gene: TRBD1; abundance: NA; v_gene: TRBV25-1; CDR3nt: TGTGCCAACAACCCGGGACAGACCTACGAGCAGTACTTC; CDR3aa: CANNPGQTYEQYF
j_gene: TRBJ2-7; d_gene: TRBD1; abundance: NA; v_gene: TRBV5-6; CDR3nt: TGTGCCAGCAGCTTGCGTTACAGGGGTGAGCAGTACTTC; CDR3aa: CASSLRYRGEQYF
j_gene: TRBJ2-5; d_gene: NA; abundance: NA; v_gene: TRBV7-9; CDR3nt: TGTGCCAGCAGCACCAGGACACTTCAAGAGACCCAGTACTTC; CDR3aa: CASSTRTLQETQYF
j_gene: TRBJ2-7; d_gene: NA; abundance: NA; v_gene: TRBV27; CDR3nt: TGTGCCAGCACCAAGGACAGTTTCTCCTACGAGCAGTACTTC; CDR3aa: CASTKDSFSYEQYF
j_gene: TRBJ1-3; d_gene: NA; abundance: NA; v_gene: TRBV11-3; CDR3nt: TGTGCCAGCAGCCCTAGGTTTTCTGGAAACACCATATATTTT; CDR3aa: CASSPRFSGNTIYF
j_gene: TRBJ1-1; d_gene: TRBD1; abundance: NA; v_gene: TRBV19; CDR3nt: TGTGCCAGTAGTCTTACTACAGGGGCGGGTGAAGCTTTCTTT; CDR3aa: CASSLTTGAGEAFF
j_gene: TRBJ1-5; d_gene: NA; abundance: once; v_gene: TRBV10-2; CDR3nt: TGCGCCAGCAGTGAGTCGGGGCAGAGTCTTCTCAATCAGCCCCAGCATTTT; CDR3aa: CASSESGQSLLNQPQHF
j_gene: TRBJ2-1; d_gene: NA; abundance: NA; v_gene: TRBV7-9; CDR3nt: TGTGCCAGCAGCTTAGCAGTAGCTCCACCCTCCAATGAGCAGTTCTTC; CDR3aa: CASSLAVAPPSNEQFF
j_gene: TRBJ1-2; d_gene: NA; abundance: NA; v_gene: TRBV7-9; CDR3nt: TGTGCCAGCAGCCAGACAGGAGATGGCTACACCTTC; CDR3aa: CASSQTGDGYTF
j_gene: TRBJ2-1; d_gene: TRBD2; abundance: NA; v_gene: TRBV19; CDR3nt: TGTGCCAGTAGTATAGGTACTAGCGGGGGCTACAATGAGCAGTTCTTC; CDR3aa: CASSIGTSGGYNEQFF
j_gene: TRBJ2-5; d_gene: TRBD1; abundance: NA; v_gene: TRBV2; CDR3nt: TGTGCCAGCTGGAAGGGACAGGGTCTAGAGACCCAGTACTTC; CDR3aa: CASWKGQGLETQYF
j_gene: TRBJ2-3; d_gene: NA; abundance: NA; v_gene: TRBV6-6; CDR3nt: TGTCCAACGACTAGAGCGGGTTGCACAGATACGCAGTATTTT; CDR3aa: CPTTRAGCTDTQYF
j_gene: TRBJ2-3; d_gene: TRBD2; abundance: NA; v_gene: TRBV2; CDR3nt: TGTGCCAGCAGATCCGGGACTAGTTTCCACCTGAATACGCAGTATTTT; CDR3aa: CASRSGTSFHLNTQYF
j_gene: TRBJ2-4; d_gene: TRBD1; abundance: NA; v_gene: TRBV7-9; CDR3nt: TGTGCCAGCAGCTTTTGGACAGGTTCCAATGGGGCCAAAAACATTCAGTACTTC; CDR3aa: CASSFWTGSNGAKNIQYF
j_gene: TRBJ1-1; d_gene: TRBD1; abundance: NA; v_gene: TRBV5-1; CDR3nt: TGCGCCAGCAGCCCGAGGACAGGGGGTCACACTGAAGCTTTCTTT; CDR3aa: CASSPRTGGHTEAFF
j_gene: TRBJ2-6; d_gene: NA; abundance: NA; v_gene: TRBV2; CDR3nt: TGTGCCAGCATTGCCGGTGCCTCTGGGGCCAACGTCCTGACTTTC; CDR3aa: CASIAGASGANVLTF
j_gene: TRBJ2-3; d_gene: TRBD2; abundance: NA; v_gene: TRBV30; CDR3nt: TGTGCCTGGAGTGTAGGGCTAGCGGGGGAAAGAGATACGCAGTATTTT; CDR3aa: CAWSVGLAGERDTQYF
j_gene: TRBJ2-2; d_gene: TRBD1; abundance: NA; v_gene: TRBV19; CDR3nt: TGTGCCAGTAGTATAGGCGCAGGGGGCGTAAAGAGCACCGGGGAGCTGTTTTTT; CDR3aa: CASSIGAGGVKSTGELFF
j_gene: TRBJ2-5; d_gene: TRBD1; abundance: NA; v_gene: TRBV2; CDR3nt: TGTGCCAGCAGATTATACCTGACCGGGACAGAAGAGACCCAGTACTTC; CDR3aa: CASRLYLTGTEETQYF
j_gene: TRBJ2-2; d_gene: NA; abundance: NA; v_gene: TRBV10-1; CDR3nt: TGCGCCAGCAGAGAACCGGCCGGGGAGCTGTTTTTT; CDR3aa: CASREPAGELFF
j_gene: TRBJ1-5; d_gene: NA; abundance: NA; v_gene: TRBV5-6; CDR3nt: TGTGCCAGCAGCTTGAGGTACGGGGTCAATCAGCCCCAGCATTTT; CDR3aa: CASSLRYGVNQPQHF